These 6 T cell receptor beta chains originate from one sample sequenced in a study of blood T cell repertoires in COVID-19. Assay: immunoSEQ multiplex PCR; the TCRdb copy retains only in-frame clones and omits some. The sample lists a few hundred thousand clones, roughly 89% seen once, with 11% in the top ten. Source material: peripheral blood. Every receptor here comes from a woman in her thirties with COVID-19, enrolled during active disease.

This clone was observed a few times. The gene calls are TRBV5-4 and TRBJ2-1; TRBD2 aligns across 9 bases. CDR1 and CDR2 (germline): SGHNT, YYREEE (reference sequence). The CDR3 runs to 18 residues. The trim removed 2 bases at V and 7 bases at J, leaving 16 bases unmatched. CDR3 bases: TGTGCCAGCAGCTTCGGGCTAGCGGGGCAGGGGGGACTGAATGAGCAGTTCTTC. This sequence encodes CASSFGLAGQGGLNEQFF. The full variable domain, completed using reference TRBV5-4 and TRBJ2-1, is ETGVTQSPTHLIKTRGQQVTLRCSSQSGHNTVSWYQQALGQGPQFIFQYYREEENGRGNFPPRFSGLQFPNYSSELNVNALELDDSALYLCASSFGLAGQGGLNEQFFGPGTRLTVL.

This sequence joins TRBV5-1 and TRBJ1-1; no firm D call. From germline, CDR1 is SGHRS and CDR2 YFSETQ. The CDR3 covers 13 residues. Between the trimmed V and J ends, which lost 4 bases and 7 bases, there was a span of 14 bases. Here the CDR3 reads CASSLLYGYEAFF. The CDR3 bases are TGCGCCAGCAGCCTCCTGTACGGTTATGAAGCTTTCTTT. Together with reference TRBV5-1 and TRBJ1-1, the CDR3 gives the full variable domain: KAGVTQTPRYLIKTRGQQVTLSCSPISGHRSVSWYQQTPGQGLQFLFEYFSETQRNKGNFPGRFSGRQFSNSRSEMNVSTLELGDSALYLCASSLLYGYEAFFGQGTRLTVV.

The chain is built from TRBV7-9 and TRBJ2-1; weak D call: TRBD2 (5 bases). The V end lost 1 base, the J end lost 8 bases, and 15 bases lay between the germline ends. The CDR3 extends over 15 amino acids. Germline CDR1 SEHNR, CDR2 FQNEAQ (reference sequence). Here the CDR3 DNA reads TGTGCCAGCAGCTTAGGCCCACTAGGGTCCGATGAGCAGTTCTTC. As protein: CASSLGPLGSDEQFF.

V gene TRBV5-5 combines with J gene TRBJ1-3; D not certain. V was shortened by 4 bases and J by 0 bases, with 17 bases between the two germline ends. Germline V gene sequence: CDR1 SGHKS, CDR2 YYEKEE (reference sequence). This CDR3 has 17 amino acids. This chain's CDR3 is CASSAAANLNSGNTIYF. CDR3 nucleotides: TGTGCCAGCAGCGCCGCGGCGAATCTAAACTCTGGAAACACCATATATTTT.

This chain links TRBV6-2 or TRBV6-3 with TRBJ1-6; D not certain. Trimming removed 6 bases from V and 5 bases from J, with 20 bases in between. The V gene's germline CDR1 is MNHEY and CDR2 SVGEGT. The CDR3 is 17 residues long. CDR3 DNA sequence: TGTGCCAGCAGCCCAACGGAGGCGGGTTCCGATAATTCACCCCTCCACTTT. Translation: CASSPTEAGSDNSPLHF.

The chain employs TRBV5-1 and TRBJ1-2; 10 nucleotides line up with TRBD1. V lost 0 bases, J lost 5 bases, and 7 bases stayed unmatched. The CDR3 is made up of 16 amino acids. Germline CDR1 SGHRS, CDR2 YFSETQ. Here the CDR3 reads CASSLGTGTGEYGYTF. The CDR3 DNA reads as TGCGCCAGCAGCTTGGGTACCGGGACAGGGGAGTATGGCTACACCTTC.